A selection of T cell receptor beta chains follows, all from one sample in a study of T cell responses to AZD1222 COVID-19 vaccine. Some clones are missing from TCRdb's copy, which holds only in-frame ones; the method was immunoSEQ multiplex PCR. This sample has 94,000 or so clones, with roughly 90% found just once. Specimen: peripheral blood, collected on day 0 of AZD1222 vaccination. The receptors derive from an adult in good health. Both conserved end residues are part of each CDR3. The D gene is left open where the match is weak. Where a row states a size, it is once, few, many or the class of an expanded clone; other rows omit it.

J gene | clone size | V gene | D gene | CDR3 DNA | CDR3 protein
TRBJ2-7 | . | TRBV7-9 | . | TGTGCCAGCAGCTCCCTGGACGGGCCCTACGAGCAGTACTTC | CASSSLDGPYEQYF
TRBJ2-3 | . | TRBV12-3/TRBV12-4 | . | TGTGCCAGCAGTGGGCCAGGGGATACGCAGTATTTT | CASSGPGDTQYF
TRBJ1-1 | . | TRBV12-3/TRBV12-4 | . | TGTGCCAGCAGTTTATTGGCAGACACTGAAGCTTTCTTT | CASSLLADTEAFF
TRBJ1-2 | . | TRBV18 | TRBD1 | TGTGCCAGCTCACCACAAGGACAGGGAGTCTATGGCTACACCTTC | CASSPQGQGVYGYTF
TRBJ2-3 | . | TRBV19 | TRBD1 | TGTGCCAGTAGTACCCAATGGACAGGGGGGAAGGAGGGGCAGTATTTT | CASSTQWTGGKEGQYF
TRBJ1-4 | once | TRBV6-5 | . | TGTGCCAGCAGTTTTGCGGGTAGTAATGAAAAACTGTTTTTT | CASSFAGSNEKLFF
TRBJ2-2 | . | TRBV6-4 | . | TGTGCCAGCAGTGACTCGGGGGACACCGGGGAGCTGTTTTTT | CASSDSGDTGELFF
TRBJ1-3 | few | TRBV7-2 | . | TGTGCCAGCAGCAGGGGACAAAACTCTGGAAACACCATATATTTT | CASSRGQNSGNTIYF
TRBJ2-3 | . | TRBV29-1 | TRBD1 | TGCAGCGTTGAAGTCTCCGGGACAGGGGAAACAGATACGCAGTATTTT | CSVEVSGTGETDTQYF
TRBJ2-3 | . | TRBV24-1 | TRBD2 | TGTGCCACCAGTGATTACACTAGCGGGAGTGCAGATACGCAGTATTTT | CATSDYTSGSADTQYF
TRBJ2-1 | few | TRBV11-2 | . | TGTGCCAGCAGCTTAGTAGCCGGGAATGAGCAGTTCTTC | CASSLVAGNEQFF
TRBJ2-7 | . | TRBV5-1 | . | TGCGCCAGCAGCCTCGGGGAGGAGCAGTACTTC | CASSLGEEQYF
TRBJ2-7 | . | TRBV28 | . | TGTGCCAGCAGTTTAGTTGGAAGGCCCGCATACGAGCAGTACTTC | CASSLVGRPAYEQYF
TRBJ1-2 | . | TRBV3-1/TRBV3-2 | TRBD1 | TGTGCCAGCAGCCAAGCGACAGGGTTCTCGAATCTTGGCTACACCTTC | CASSQATGFSNLGYTF
TRBJ1-1 | . | TRBV25-1 | . | TGTGCCAGCAGGGAGACTGGGACGAGGACTGAAGCTTTCTTT | CASRETGTRTEAFF
TRBJ2-5 | . | TRBV18 | . | TGTGCCAGCTCACCAGGTTTAGAGACCCAGTACTTC | CASSPGLETQYF
TRBJ2-2 | . | TRBV7-3 | TRBD2 | TGTGCCAGCAGCTCCTCCCCACGGGTAGCGGGGGTAAACACCGGGGAGCTGTTTTTT | CASSSSPRVAGVNTGELFF
TRBJ2-7 | . | TRBV28 | . | TGTGCCAGCAGTTCGCCCGGGCCCTCCTACGAGCAGTACTTC | CASSSPGPSYEQYF
TRBJ2-7 | . | TRBV2 | TRBD2 | TGTGCCAGCAGTGAAAGCGGGGCTAGCGGGAAGCCCTACGAGCAGTACTTC | CASSESGASGKPYEQYF
TRBJ2-5 | . | TRBV5-4 | TRBD2 | TGTGCCAGCAGCTCACTAGCGGGAGGGCTAGAGACCCAGTACTTC | CASSSLAGGLETQYF
TRBJ2-4 | few | TRBV7-2 | TRBD2 | TGTGCCAGCAGCCCCCCCCCGGGACTAGCGAGAAACATTCAGTACTTC | CASSPPPGLARNIQYF
TRBJ2-2 | . | TRBV19 | TRBD2 | TGTGCCAGTAGTATACCTAGCGGGAGATTAACCGGGGAGCTGTTTTTT | CASSIPSGRLTGELFF
TRBJ1-5 | . | TRBV6-2/TRBV6-3 | . | TGTGCCAGCAGTTCTACAGGGACGAATCAGCCCCAGCATTTT | CASSSTGTNQPQHF
TRBJ1-3 | . | TRBV28 | TRBD1 | TGTGCCAGCAGTGCCTGGACAGGCTCCTCTGGAAACACCATATATTTT | CASSAWTGSSGNTIYF
TRBJ2-1 | . | TRBV9 | TRBD2 | TGTGCCAGCGGGATGATGGGAGGGAACAATGAGCAGTTCTTC | CASGMMGGNNEQFF
TRBJ1-3 | . | TRBV19 | . | TGTGCCAGTAGTATAGGCTGGCGGAGCTCTGGAAACACCATATATTTT | CASSIGWRSSGNTIYF
TRBJ1-1 | . | TRBV9 | TRBD1 | TGTGCCAGCAGCGTCGCACCAGGGGGTAATGAAGCTTTCTTT | CASSVAPGGNEAFF
TRBJ1-4 | . | TRBV7-8 | . | TGTGCCAGCACCCAGGGCCCTAATGAAAAACTGTTTTTT | CASTQGPNEKLFF
TRBJ2-1 | . | TRBV24-1 | TRBD2 | TGTGCCACCAGTGATTATTCTAGCGGGCACAATGAGCAGTTCTTC | CATSDYSSGHNEQFF
TRBJ2-7 | . | TRBV9 | . | TGTGCCAGCAGCCCTCGGTCGGATGTATCCTACGAGCAGTACTTC | CASSPRSDVSYEQYF
TRBJ2-3 | . | TRBV19 | TRBD2 | TGTGCCAGTAGCCGACTAGCGGACAGCACAGATACGCAGTATTTT | CASSRLADSTDTQYF
TRBJ2-7 | . | TRBV12-3/TRBV12-4 | . | TGTGCCAGCACTAACGGGAACGAGCAGTACTTC | CASTNGNEQYF
TRBJ2-3 | . | TRBV20-1 | . | TGCAGTGCTAGCTTCACAGATACGCAGTATTTT | CSASFTDTQYF
TRBJ2-4 | . | TRBV10-1 | TRBD2 | TGCGCCAGCAGTGGCCCCGGGCGGAGCGGGAGAGCGAACATTCAGTACTTC | CASSGPGRSGRANIQYF
TRBJ2-7 | . | TRBV15 | . | TGTGCCACCAGCAGAGGACAGGGAGGTTTCAACGAGCAGTACTTC | CATSRGQGGFNEQYF
TRBJ2-4 | . | TRBV28 | TRBD1 | TGTGCCAGCAGCCGCTCGATCCCACAGGGGGCAGAAAACATTCAGTACTTC | CASSRSIPQGAENIQYF
TRBJ1-5 | . | TRBV28 | TRBD1 | TGTGCCAGCAGAGTAACAGGGGGGTATCAGCCCCAGCATTTT | CASRVTGGYQPQHF
TRBJ2-1 | . | TRBV24-1 | TRBD1 | TGTGCCACCAGCGGGACAGCTTACAATGAGCAGTTCTTC | CATSGTAYNEQFF
TRBJ2-5 | . | TRBV5-6 | . | TGTGCCAGCAGCTTCGTTGGTGGGAGTCCGAGGGAGACCCAGTACTTC | CASSFVGGSPRETQYF
TRBJ2-5 | . | TRBV5-4 | . | TGTGCCAGCAGCCCCCGGGGTGAGGGAGAGACCCAGTACTTC | CASSPRGEGETQYF
TRBJ2-1 | . | TRBV19 | . | TGTGCCGGTAGTAGAGCGGACCTCTCCTACAATGAGCAGTTCTTC | CAGSRADLSYNEQFF
TRBJ2-1 | once | TRBV27 | . | TGTGCCAGCAGTTTAAGGGAGAGCTCCTACAATGAGCAGTTCTTC | CASSLRESSYNEQFF
TRBJ1-1 | . | TRBV18 | . | TGTGCCAGCTCACCACTATTTGGCACCCCCGATGGAACTGAAGCTTTCTTT | CASSPLFGTPDGTEAFF
TRBJ2-7 | . | TRBV4-2 | TRBD1 | TGTGCCAGCAGCCTCGGGACAGGGTACGAGCCTACGACCTACGAGCAGTACTTC | CASSLGTGYEPTTYEQYF
TRBJ1-2 | . | TRBV5-6 | . | TGTGCCAGCAGCTTGTCCGGACAGCCTTATGGCTACACCTTC | CASSLSGQPYGYTF
TRBJ2-1 | . | TRBV5-1 | . | TGCGCCAGCAGCTTGGCATCGGGGAGCTCCTACAATGAGCAGTTCTTC | CASSLASGSSYNEQFF
TRBJ1-5 | . | TRBV2 | . | TGTGCCAGCAGTGAAGTCGAGGTGAGGCAGCCCCAGCATTTT | CASSEVEVRQPQHF
TRBJ1-2 | . | TRBV2 | TRBD1 | TGTGCCAGCAGTGAACGACAGGGGGACTATGGCTACACCTTC | CASSERQGDYGYTF
TRBJ1-1 | . | TRBV29-1 | . | TGCAGCGCCCAAACCCAGATGAACACTGAAGCTTTCTTT | CSAQTQMNTEAFF
TRBJ2-7 | . | TRBV7-9 | TRBD2 | TGTGCCAGCAGCTTAGGGCGGTCCGCGGGGGGAGAGCAGTACTTC | CASSLGRSAGGEQYF
TRBJ1-1 | . | TRBV9 | TRBD1 | TGTGCCAGCAGCCCAAAGACAGGGCAGGACACTGAAGCTTTCTTT | CASSPKTGQDTEAFF
TRBJ2-1 | few | TRBV9 | . | TGTGCCAGCAGCGTAGAGGGGGGAGGGTACAATGAGCAGTTCTTC | CASSVEGGGYNEQFF
TRBJ1-3 | once | TRBV28 | . | TGTGCCAGCAGTTTATGGGCGACCGTTAGTGGAAACACCATATATTTT | CASSLWATVSGNTIYF
TRBJ2-5 | . | TRBV9 | TRBD1 | TGTGCCAGCAGCCAGACAGGGGTAACGGGGGAGACCCAGTACTTC | CASSQTGVTGETQYF